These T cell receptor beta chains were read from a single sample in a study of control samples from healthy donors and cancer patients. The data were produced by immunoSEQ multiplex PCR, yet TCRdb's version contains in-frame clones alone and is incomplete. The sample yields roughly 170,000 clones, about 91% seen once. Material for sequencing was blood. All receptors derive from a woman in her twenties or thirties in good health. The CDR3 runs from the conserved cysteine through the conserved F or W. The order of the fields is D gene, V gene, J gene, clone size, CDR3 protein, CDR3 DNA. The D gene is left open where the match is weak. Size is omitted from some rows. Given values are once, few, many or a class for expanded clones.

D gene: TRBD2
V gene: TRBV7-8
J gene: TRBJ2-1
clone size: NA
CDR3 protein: CASSLAYGSGRKEFF
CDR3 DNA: TGTGCCAGCAGCTTAGCGTATGGCAGCGGGAGAAAAGAGTTCTTC

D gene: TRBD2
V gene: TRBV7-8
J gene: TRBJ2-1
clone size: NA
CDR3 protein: CASSLVPYGRDYNEQFF
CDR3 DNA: TGTGCCAGCAGCTTAGTCCCCTACGGGAGGGACTACAATGAGCAGTTCTTC

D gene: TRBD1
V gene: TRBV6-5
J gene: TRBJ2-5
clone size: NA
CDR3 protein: CASSYQGVGTQYF
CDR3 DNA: TGTGCCAGCAGTTACCAGGGGGTCGGGACCCAGTACTTC

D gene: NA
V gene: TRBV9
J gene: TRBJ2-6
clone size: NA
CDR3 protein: CASSVDGGLGGANVLTF
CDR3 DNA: TGTGCCAGCAGCGTAGATGGAGGTCTTGGTGGGGCCAACGTCCTGACTTTC

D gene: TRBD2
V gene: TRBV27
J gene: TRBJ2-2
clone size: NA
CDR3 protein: CASSFYGLAVTGELFF
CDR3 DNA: TGTGCCAGCAGTTTTTACGGACTAGCGGTCACCGGGGAGCTGTTTTTT

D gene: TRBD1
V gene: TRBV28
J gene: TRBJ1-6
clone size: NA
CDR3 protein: CASSLWEGQGSPLHF
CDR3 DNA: TGTGCCAGCAGTTTATGGGAGGGACAGGGTTCACCCCTCCACTTT

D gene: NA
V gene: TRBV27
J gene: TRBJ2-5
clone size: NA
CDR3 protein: CASSKGGQETQYF
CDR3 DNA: TGTGCCAGCAGCAAAGGGGGCCAAGAGACCCAGTACTTC

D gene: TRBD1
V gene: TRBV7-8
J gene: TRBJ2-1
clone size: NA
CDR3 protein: CASRKTGQRSHEQFF
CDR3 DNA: TGTGCCAGCAGGAAGACGGGACAGAGGTCCCATGAGCAGTTCTTC

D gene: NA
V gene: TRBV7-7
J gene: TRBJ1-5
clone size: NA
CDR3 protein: CASSFLAGRPNQPQHF
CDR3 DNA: TGTGCTAGCAGCTTTCTTGCAGGCCGACCCAATCAGCCCCAGCATTTT

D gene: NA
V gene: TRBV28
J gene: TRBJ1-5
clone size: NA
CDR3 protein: CASSPPTGYSNQPQHF
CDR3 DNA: TGTGCCAGCAGTCCGCCGACAGGATATAGCAATCAGCCCCAGCATTTT

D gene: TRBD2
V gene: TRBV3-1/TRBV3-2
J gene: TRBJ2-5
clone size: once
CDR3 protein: CASSQGLAGRETQYF
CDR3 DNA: TGTGCCAGCAGCCAAGGACTAGCAGGGAGAGAGACCCAGTACTTC

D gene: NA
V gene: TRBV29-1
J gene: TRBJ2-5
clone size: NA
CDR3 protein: CSVDGAGHPGTQYF
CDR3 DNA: TGCAGCGTTGACGGAGCGGGCCACCCAGGGACCCAGTACTTC